The sequence of this TCR beta chain was determined in a study of blood T cell repertoires in COVID-19 (dated by TCRdb to 2020 to 2021). With regard to the full study: The collaborator samples originated in the United States, Italy and Spain and spanned the acute and convalescent phases of COVID-19. Sample metadata almost always included a de-identified subject ID, COVID-19 status, age in years and sex. Where available, HLA class I and class II types were obtained from metadata supplied by the sample provider rather than from assay-based typing. The prospective study material was composed of cDNA or gDNA derived from T cells, B-cell-depleted T cells, or PBMCs. The samples were drawn from two sources: the first 160 participants of the ongoing ImmuneRACE study, and 1,254 subjects contributed by 6 global collaborators. The repertoires were released in a freely available public database meant as a resource for research on the immune response to SARS-CoV-2. Subjects who had been exposed to COVID-19, were actively infected with it, or had recovered from it provided the deeply sampled blood TCRbeta repertoires that made up the dataset. The research as a whole found: The quantity of clinical and demographic metadata differed by source and by participant and was supplied without curation.

Concerning this clone: Its target antigen remains unknown. One base away there is no much larger clone; base qualities are not given.

Sequences MNHNY (CDR1) and SVGAGI (CDR2) are obtained from the germline V gene (reference sequence). The CDR3, from cysteine to phenylalanine, totals 16 residues. The sequence is cut down to CDR3 DNA, 48 bases in frame from base 1. After removal of 6 bases from V and 0 bases from J, the junction retains 8 bases not matched to a gene. TCRbeta CDR3 regions were amplified from genomic DNA by means of the immunoSEQ Assay, a bias-controlled multiplex PCR. The study's processing was this. Nucleated cell counts per sample were estimated from amplification of reference gene primers within the assay. To quantify the absolute abundance of each unique TCRbeta CDR3 rearrangement, sequence reads were collapsed and filtered. For each sample, productive Simpson clonality was calculated by taking the square root of Simpson's diversity index across productive rearrangements. TCRdb carries this immuneACCESS record with in-frame sequences only. Its versions omit some clonotypes, under half of them owing to an unresolved V gene in the studies checked, with the rest unexplained. D and trimming come from the DNA, and the V and J calls and clone size come from that table. For this sample the table gives tens of thousands of clones, of which 80% to 90% were detected only once. About 5% of the sample lies in the top ten.

Each collaborating institution followed its own protocols to collect whole blood in K2EDTA tubes. For TCRbeta analysis, collaborators shipped samples in one of three forms: frozen whole blood, isolated PBMCs, or DNA extracted from either of those sample types. The rearrangement joined TRBV6-6 to TRBJ2-3, with 8 junctional bases fitting TRBD1. This TCR came from a human donor in a cohort sampled during active COVID-19. Sequencing was done on a sample of peripheral blood. Here the CDR3 is given as CASRSSGQASTDTQYF. The sequenced DNA is TGTGCCAGCAGATCGTCGGGACAGGCGAGCACAGATACGCAGTATTTT.